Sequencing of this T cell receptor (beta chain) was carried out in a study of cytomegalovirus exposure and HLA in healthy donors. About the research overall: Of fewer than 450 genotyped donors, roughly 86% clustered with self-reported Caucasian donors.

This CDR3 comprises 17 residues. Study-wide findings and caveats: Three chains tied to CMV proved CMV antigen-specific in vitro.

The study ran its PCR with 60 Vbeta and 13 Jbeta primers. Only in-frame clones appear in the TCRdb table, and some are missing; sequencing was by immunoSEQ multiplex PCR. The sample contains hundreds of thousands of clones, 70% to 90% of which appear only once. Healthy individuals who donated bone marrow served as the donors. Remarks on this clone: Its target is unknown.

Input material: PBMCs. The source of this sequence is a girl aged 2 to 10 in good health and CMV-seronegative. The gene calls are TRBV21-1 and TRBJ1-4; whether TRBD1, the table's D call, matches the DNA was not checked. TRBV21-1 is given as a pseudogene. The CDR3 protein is CASSKEIYRATNEKLFF. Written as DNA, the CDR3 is TGTGCCAGCAGCAAAGAGATATACAGGGCAACTAATGAAAAACTGTTTTTT.